This is a list of T cell receptor beta chains from one sample in a study of blood T cells in healthy people across ages. TCRdb re-called the 5' RACE reads through MiXCR, storing one row per CDR3 protein. The sample lists about 1.8 million distinct CDR3 sequences; 49% were seen once. Sequencing was carried out using blood. The receptor set was obtained from a woman between 35 and 50 years old in good health. The CDR3 runs from the conserved cysteine through the conserved F or W. A D gene is named only where the DNA matches it firmly. Clone size is stated in some rows and not others, as once, few, many or a class when expanded.

TRBV6-2/TRBV6-3,TRBJ2-3,NA,NA,CASSYPVEVLAGTDTDTQYF,TGTGCCAGCAGTTACCCAGTTGAAGTACTAGCCGGGACAGACACAGATACGCAGTATTTT
TRBV6-6,TRBJ2-5,few,NA,CASSYVDDQETQYF,TGTGCCAGCAGTTATGTGGACGATCAAGAGACCCAGTACTTC
TRBV5-1,TRBJ2-7,NA,TRBD1,CASSQELGGSDEQYF,TGCGCCAGCAGCCAGGAATTAGGGGGCTCCGACGAGCAGTACTTC
TRBV10-3,TRBJ2-7,few,NA,CAISRGDVSYEQYF,TGTGCCATCAGCCGCGGCGACGTCTCCTACGAGCAGTACTTC
TRBV7-8,TRBJ1-2,NA,NA,CASIRDGGYTF,TGTGCCAGCATCAGGGATGGGGGCTACACCTTC
TRBV20-1,TRBJ2-3,NA,TRBD1,CSAGSTGASTDTQYF,TGCAGTGCTGGAAGTACAGGGGCAAGCACAGATACGCAGTATTTT
TRBV19,TRBJ1-5,NA,NA,CASSMDRNQPQHF,TGTGCCAGTAGTATGGACCGTAATCAGCCCCAGCATTTT
TRBV12-3/TRBV12-4,TRBJ2-1,NA,TRBD2,CASQRLAGGNEQFF,TGTGCCAGCCAGAGACTAGCGGGGGGCAATGAGCAGTTCTTC
TRBV15,TRBJ1-4,NA,NA,CATSRGDGKDEKLFF,TGTGCCACCAGCAGAGGGGACGGCAAAGATGAAAAACTGTTTTTT
TRBV12-3/TRBV12-4,TRBJ2-1,few,NA,CAITTLTTFGSYNEQFF,TGTGCCATCACGACACTTACTACCTTCGGCTCCTACAATGAGCAGTTCTTC
TRBV29-1,TRBJ1-1,few,NA,CSVRRLNTEAFF,TGCAGCGTTCGCAGACTGAACACTGAAGCTTTCTTT
TRBV24-1,TRBJ2-3,NA,NA,CATSTLPGTDTQYF,TGTGCCACCAGTACACTCCCGGGCACAGATACGCAGTATTTT
TRBV20-1,TRBJ1-2,few,NA,CSARDNNGGNYGYTF,TGCAGTGCTAGAGATAATAACGGTGGGAACTATGGCTACACCTTC
TRBV7-9,TRBJ2-1,NA,NA,CASIFWVGEQFF,TGTGCCAGCATCTTCTGGGTAGGTGAGCAGTTCTTC
TRBV6-5,TRBJ1-2,NA,TRBD1,CASRDRRSRGYTF,TGTGCCAGCAGGGACAGGAGGTCTAGAGGCTACACCTTC
TRBV6-6,TRBJ2-3,NA,NA,CASSYSITGGRTDTQYF,TGTGCCAGCAGTTACTCGATAACCGGGGGAAGGACAGATACGCAGTATTTT
TRBV20-1,TRBJ2-1,NA,NA,CSASDSPNEQFF,TGCAGTGCCTCGGACAGTCCCAATGAGCAGTTCTTC
TRBV20-1,TRBJ2-3,few,TRBD2,CSAALAGGGKSTDTQYF,TGCAGTGCAGCACTAGCGGGGGGAGGTAAAAGCACAGATACGCAGTATTTT
TRBV4-3,TRBJ2-2,NA,NA,CASEGVSGELFF,TGCGCCAGCGAGGGGGTCAGCGGGGAGCTGTTTTTT
TRBV19,TRBJ1-1,NA,NA,CASSPGEGSAEAFF,TGTGCCAGTAGCCCCGGGGAGGGAAGTGCTGAAGCTTTCTTT
TRBV7-8,TRBJ2-6,few,NA,CASSSQGPWANVLTF,TGTGCCAGCAGTAGTCAGGGACCCTGGGCCAACGTCCTGACTTTC
TRBV11-2,TRBJ2-5,NA,TRBD2,CASSLGHRGGLAGGPTSTQYF,TGTGCCAGCAGCTTAGGACACCGAGGGGGACTAGCGGGGGGCCCAACGAGTACCCAGTACTTC
TRBV7-2,TRBJ2-7,NA,TRBD1,CASSPGTGNLFSYEQYF,TGTGCCAGCAGCCCCGGGACAGGGAATTTATTTTCCTACGAGCAGTACTTC
TRBV5-1,TRBJ2-5,many,NA,CASSLAPETQYF,TGCGCCAGCAGCTTGGCTCCAGAGACCCAGTACTTC
TRBV6-6,TRBJ2-3,NA,NA,CASSPELRGDTQYF,TGTGCCAGCAGTCCAGAATTACGGGGAGATACGCAGTATTTT
TRBV4-3,TRBJ1-2,few,NA,CASSRRRANYGYTF,TGCGCCAGCAGCCGCCGGAGAGCTAACTATGGCTACACCTTC
TRBV3-1,TRBJ2-1,NA,NA,CASSQPRGNNEQFF,TGTGCCAGCAGCCAGCCGAGAGGGAACAATGAGCAGTTCTTC
TRBV6-5,TRBJ1-2,NA,TRBD1,CASSARTGSFYGYTF,TGTGCCAGCAGTGCCCGGACAGGGAGTTTCTATGGCTACACCTTC
TRBV20-1,TRBJ1-2,few,NA,CSARPGLNYGYTF,TGCAGTGCTAGACCGGGACTTAACTATGGCTACACCTTC
TRBV11-2,TRBJ2-5,NA,TRBD2,CASLAAQETQYF,TGTGCCAGCCTAGCGGCCCAAGAGACCCAGTACTTC
TRBV29-1,TRBJ1-2,NA,NA,CSVGSASGLRDGYTF,TGCAGCGTTGGGTCGGCAAGTGGGTTGAGGGATGGCTACACCTTC
TRBV7-2,TRBJ2-3,NA,NA,CASRYGATDTQYF,TGTGCCAGCAGATATGGGGCCACAGATACGCAGTATTTT
TRBV20-1,TRBJ1-1,NA,NA,CSAGGMGTEAFF,TGCAGTGCGGGGGGTATGGGAACTGAAGCTTTCTTT
TRBV3-1,TRBJ1-2,NA,NA,CASSQDKEGYTF,TGTGCCAGCAGCCAAGATAAAGAGGGCTACACCTTC
TRBV6-2/TRBV6-3,TRBJ2-1,few,TRBD2,CASSPQGRAYNEQFF,TGTGCCAGCAGTCCACAAGGGAGGGCCTACAATGAGCAGTTCTTC
TRBV20-1,TRBJ2-1,NA,NA,CSASGRYRETQFF,TGCAGTGCTTCAGGACGATACCGGGAGACCCAGTTCTTC
TRBV10-3,TRBJ1-6,NA,NA,CAIAPGRQDSPLHF,TGTGCCATCGCGCCGGGACGGCAGGATTCACCCCTCCACTTT
TRBV7-6,TRBJ1-2,NA,NA,CASSCVAGGASGYTF,TGTGCCAGCAGCTGTGTAGCTGGAGGGGCTAGCGGCTACACCTTC
TRBV4-2,TRBJ2-3,NA,TRBD2,CASSQDLSGGGGDTQYF,TGTGCCAGCAGCCAAGATCTGAGTGGCGGGGGTGGGGATACGCAGTATTTT
TRBV24-1,TRBJ2-3,few,TRBD1,CATSDADRHRGDTQYF,TGTGCCACCAGTGATGCCGACAGGCACAGGGGAGATACGCAGTATTTT
TRBV4-1,TRBJ2-4,NA,TRBD1,CASSQDGTGGNIQYF,TGCGCCAGCAGCCAAGACGGGACAGGTGGAAACATTCAGTACTTC
TRBV16,TRBJ1-1,NA,NA,CASSQIGVLNTEAFF,TGTGCCAGCAGCCAAATAGGGGTCCTGAACACTGAAGCTTTCTTT
TRBV6-1,TRBJ1-2,NA,TRBD1,CASSLRTGFYGYTF,TGTGCCAGCAGTCTTCGGACAGGCTTCTATGGCTACACCTTC